This TCR beta chain was sequenced in a study of T-cell memory formation after mild COVID-19. TCRdb processed the 5' RACE reads anew with MiXCR; each CDR3 protein has one entry. The sample lists about 320,000 distinct CDR3 sequences; about 13% were seen once. Findings of the study overall: Whether day 37 second-wave clones are SARS-CoV-2-specific was not confirmed.

The table lists this clonotype with a few counts. Its specificity is not known. CDR1 is LGHNA, CDR2 YSLEER, per germline. This CDR3 is built from 15 residues. Trimming stripped 7 bases from V and 3 bases from J, with 16 bases between. The rearrangement uses TRBV4-3 and TRBJ2-1; D is perhaps TRBD2 (6 bases). The TCR comes from a man aged 18 to 30 who had mild COVID-19 (a few samples of this study predate the infection). Cell type and time point are not known. Sequencing was carried out using PBMCs or a T cell subset sorted from them (not recorded which). The CDR3 here is CASTSSRGVYNEQFF. CDR3 in DNA: TGCGCCAGCACCTCCAGCCGCGGGGTCTACAATGAGCAGTTCTTC.